A selection of T cell receptor beta chains follows, all from one sample in a study of cytomegalovirus exposure and HLA in healthy donors. Sequenced by immunoSEQ multiplex PCR; TCRdb stores in-frame clones only, minus some. The sample includes fewer than 200,000 clones, 82% of them seen just once. The source material was PBMCs. Every receptor here comes from a girl aged 10 to 17 in good health and CMV-seropositive. Both conserved end residues are part of each CDR3. D genes are given only for firm matches. Only some rows state a clone size, as once, few, many or a class for expanded clones.

D	V	J	size	CDR3	DNA
TRBD2	TRBV27	TRBJ2-3	NA	CASKAGADTQYF	TGTGCCAGCAAGGCGGGGGCAGATACGCAGTATTTT
NA	TRBV27	TRBJ1-2	few	CASRENDRPYGYTF	TGTGCCAGCAGAGAAAATGACAGGCCCTATGGCTACACCTTC
TRBD2	TRBV27	TRBJ2-1	NA	CASSFGTSGTEQFF	TGTGCCAGCAGTTTTGGGACTAGCGGGACTGAGCAGTTCTTC
NA	TRBV6-5	TRBJ2-3	NA	CASSPAGLTDTQYF	TGTGCCAGCAGCCCGGCGGGGCTAACAGATACGCAGTATTTT
NA	TRBV29-1	TRBJ1-5	NA	CSVTQGGYNQPQHF	TGCAGCGTAACACAGGGAGGGTACAATCAGCCCCAGCATTTT
NA	TRBV19	TRBJ2-5	few	CASSIGAAGPETQYF	TGTGCCAGTAGTATAGGAGCGGCTGGACCCGAGACCCAGTACTTC
NA	TRBV28	TRBJ1-5	few	CASSSGVRGNQPQHF	TGTGCCAGCAGTTCCGGGGTGAGGGGCAATCAGCCCCAGCATTTT
NA	TRBV10-1	TRBJ2-2	NA	CASSDSGSGTGELFF	TGCGCCAGCAGTGATTCGGGGAGTGGCACCGGGGAGCTGTTTTTT
NA	TRBV27	TRBJ2-7	NA	CASSSPTGTYEQYF	TGTGCCAGCAGTTCCCCGACAGGTACCTACGAGCAGTACTTC
NA	TRBV6-1	TRBJ2-2	once	CASSAPTANTGELFF	TGTGCCAGCAGTGCTCCGACAGCGAACACCGGGGAGCTGTTTTTT
TRBD1	TRBV5-1	TRBJ2-7	few	CASCLGQPNSYEQYF	TGCGCCAGCTGCTTGGGACAGCCAAATTCCTACGAGCAGTACTTC
NA	TRBV30	TRBJ2-5	NA	CARQEQETQYF	TGTGCCAGACAGGAGCAAGAGACCCAGTACTTC
NA	TRBV28	TRBJ1-1	NA	CASRQGYTEAFF	TGTGCCAGCAGACAGGGTTACACTGAAGCTTTCTTT
NA	TRBV2	TRBJ1-3	NA	CASSERQGGNTIYF	TGTGCCAGCAGTGAAAGGCAGGGAGGAAACACCATATATTTT
TRBD1	TRBV5-4	TRBJ1-2	NA	CASSSVTARQGADGYTF	TGTGCCAGCAGCTCCGTCACGGCGCGACAGGGGGCGGATGGCTACACCTTC
TRBD1	TRBV7-9	TRBJ1-5	NA	CASSPTGTDQPQHF	TGTGCCAGCAGCCCGACAGGGACGGATCAGCCCCAGCATTTT
TRBD2	TRBV29-1	TRBJ2-1	NA	CSVVGLADRLNYNEQFF	TGCAGCGTTGTAGGACTAGCGGACCGTCTCAATTACAATGAGCAGTTCTTC
TRBD2	TRBV2	TRBJ2-7	few	CASSAGLAQEQYF	TGTGCCAGTTCCGCGGGACTAGCGCAGGAGCAGTACTTC
TRBD1	TRBV7-2	TRBJ1-2	NA	CASSPTGVDYGYTF	TGTGCCAGCAGCCCGACAGGGGTAGACTATGGCTACACCTTC
TRBD2	TRBV11-2	TRBJ2-3	NA	CASSPLTAGGPADTQYF	TGTGCCAGCAGCCCCCTAACGGCGGGGGGGCCCGCAGATACGCAGTATTTT
NA	TRBV7-2	TRBJ2-3	few	CASILGAGGSTDTQYF	TGTGCCAGCATCCTTGGGGCAGGTGGTAGCACAGATACGCAGTATTTT
NA	TRBV9	TRBJ2-6	NA	CASSVRTGGANVLTF	TGTGCCAGCAGCGTACGGACGGGAGGGGCCAACGTCCTGACTTTC
TRBD1	TRBV28	TRBJ1-2	once	CASSPPTGSFYEGGYTF	TGTGCCAGCAGTCCCCCGACAGGGAGTTTTTACGAAGGTGGCTACACCTTC